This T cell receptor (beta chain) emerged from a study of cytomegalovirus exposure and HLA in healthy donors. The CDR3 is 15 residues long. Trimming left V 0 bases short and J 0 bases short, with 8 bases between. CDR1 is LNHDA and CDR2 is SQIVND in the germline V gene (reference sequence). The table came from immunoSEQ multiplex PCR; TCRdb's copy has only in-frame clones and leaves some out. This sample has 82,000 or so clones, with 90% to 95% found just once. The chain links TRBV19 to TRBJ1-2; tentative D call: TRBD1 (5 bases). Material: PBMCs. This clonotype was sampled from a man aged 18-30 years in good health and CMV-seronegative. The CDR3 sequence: CASSIETAANYGYTF. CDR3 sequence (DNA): TGTGCCAGTAGTATAGAGACAGCTGCTAACTATGGCTACACCTTC.